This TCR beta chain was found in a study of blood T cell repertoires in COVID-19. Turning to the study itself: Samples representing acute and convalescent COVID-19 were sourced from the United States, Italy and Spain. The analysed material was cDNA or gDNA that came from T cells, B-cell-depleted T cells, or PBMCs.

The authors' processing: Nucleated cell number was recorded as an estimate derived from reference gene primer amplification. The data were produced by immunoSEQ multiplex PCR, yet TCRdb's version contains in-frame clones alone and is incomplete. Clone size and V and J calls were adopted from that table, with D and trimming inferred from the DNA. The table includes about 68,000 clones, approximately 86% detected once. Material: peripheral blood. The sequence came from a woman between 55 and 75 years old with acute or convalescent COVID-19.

The DNA for the CDR3 is TGTGCCAGCCGGGACAGGGTGCGTGGCTACACCTTC. Its translation: CASRDRVRGYTF. The rearrangement links TRBV3-1 (or the pseudogene TRBV3-2) to TRBJ1-2; 9 bases agree with TRBD1. Germline V gene sequence: CDR1 LGHDT, CDR2 YNNKEL (reference sequence). This CDR3 has 12 residues. Germline trimming cut 8 bases from V and 7 bases from J; bases unmatched to any gene: 5.